A selection of T cell receptor beta chains follows, all from one sample in a study of regulatory T cells in long-lasting Graves disease. Each CDR3 protein is one row after TCRdb ran MiXCR on the multiplex PCR reads. The table records roughly 500,000 distinct CDR3 sequences, approximately 15% of them present only once. The sample was also reused in another study, on T cells in Graves' hyperthyroidism and ophthalmopathy.

The sample here was peripheral blood mononuclear cells (PBMCs), taken at new diagnosis, from a patient treated with antithyroid drugs. The receptor source for this set is a man younger than 40 with Graves disease. Each CDR3 is given with its conserved first and last residue. A D gene is named only where the DNA matches it firmly. Size is stated for part of the rows, as once, few or many counts, or as a class when the clone is expanded.

D gene,clone size,J gene,V gene,CDR3 DNA,CDR3 protein
-,many,TRBJ1-5,TRBV7-8,TGTGCCAGCAGCTTAGAGCGAAGCAATCAGCCCCAGCATTTT,CASSLERSNQPQHF
TRBD1,few,TRBJ2-5,TRBV7-9,TGTGCCAGCAGCTTATCGGGAAGGGGGCAGCGAGAGACCCAGTACTTC,CASSLSGRGQRETQYF
TRBD1,-,TRBJ1-6,TRBV30,TGTGCCTGGAGTGACACAGGGGATAATTCACCCCTCCACTTT,CAWSDTGDNSPLHF
TRBD2,many,TRBJ2-1,TRBV7-8,TGTGCCAGCAGCCGATTAGCGGGAGTTGATGAGCAGTTCTTC,CASSRLAGVDEQFF
TRBD2,many,TRBJ2-5,TRBV6-2/TRBV6-3,TGTGCCAGCAGGGGGAGACTAGCGGGCCAAGAGACCCAGTACTTC,CASRGRLAGQETQYF
-,many,TRBJ2-7,TRBV15,TGTGCCACCAGTATGACAGACTCCTACGAGCAGTACTTC,CATSMTDSYEQYF
TRBD2,once,TRBJ2-5,TRBV12-3/TRBV12-4,TGTGCCAGCAGTTTAGAGTGGCTAGCGGGAGTGAGTGAGACCCAGTACTTC,CASSLEWLAGVSETQYF
-,many,TRBJ2-4,TRBV20-1,TGCAGTGCTATAGAAATGAGGGACATTCAGTACTTC,CSAIEMRDIQYF
TRBD2,few,TRBJ2-3,TRBV25-1,TGTGCCAGCAGTGAATGGGGGACTACAACTAGCACAGATACGCAGTATTTT,CASSEWGTTTSTDTQYF
TRBD1,few,TRBJ1-5,TRBV6-2/TRBV6-3,TGTGCCAGCAGTTACGACTGGACAGGGGGTCTTGAGCCCCAGCATTTT,CASSYDWTGGLEPQHF
-,many,TRBJ2-1,TRBV6-2/TRBV6-3,TGTGCCATCACGGCGGGACTGGAGCAGTTCTTC,CAITAGLEQFF
TRBD2,many,TRBJ2-1,TRBV20-1,TGCAGTGCTCGGGATAGCGGGAGTTTGGACAATGAGCAGTTCTTC,CSARDSGSLDNEQFF
-,many,TRBJ2-7,TRBV29-1,TGCAGCGTTGATGGGGGCTATTCCTACGAGCAGTACTTC,CSVDGGYSYEQYF
-,-,TRBJ1-5,TRBV18,TGTGCCAGCTCACAATCACCGACAGCCGATCAGCCCCAGCATTTT,CASSQSPTADQPQHF
-,-,TRBJ1-3,TRBV27,TGTGCCAGCAGTTGTGTTGGTTCTGGAAACACCATATATTTT,CASSCVGSGNTIYF
-,many,TRBJ1-1,TRBV6-5,TGTGCCAGCAGTTACTCCGAGGGAAGCGTCGAAGCTTTCTTT,CASSYSEGSVEAFF
-,many,TRBJ2-1,TRBV12-3/TRBV12-4,TGTGCCAGCAGTTTCTATGTCATGAGCTCCTACAATGAGCAGTTCTTC,CASSFYVMSSYNEQFF
-,-,TRBJ2-3,TRBV18,TGTGCCAGCTCATCAAACTCAGATACGCAGTATTTT,CASSSNSDTQYF
TRBD2,-,TRBJ2-7,TRBV5-1,TGCGCCAGCAGCTTAACCGGACTAGCGGACTACGAGCAGTACTTC,CASSLTGLADYEQYF
-,many,TRBJ1-2,TRBV11-2,TGTGCCAGCAGCTCGGCAGGGTATGGCTACACCTTC,CASSSAGYGYTF
TRBD1,many,TRBJ1-1,TRBV20-1,TGCAGTGCTAGAGGGGTTGGGGCAGGGGGCCTTAAGAACACTGAAGCTTTCTTT,CSARGVGAGGLKNTEAFF
-,-,TRBJ2-5,TRBV30,TGTGCCTGCTCGACAGCCCTCCAAGAGACCCAGTACTTC,CACSTALQETQYF
-,-,TRBJ1-3,TRBV25-1,TGTGCCAGCAGTGAATTCGGGCAGAAAGGAAACACCATATATTTT,CASSEFGQKGNTIYF
-,many,TRBJ2-7,TRBV6-1,TGTGCCAGCGCGGCAGAATATTACTACGAGCAGTACTTC,CASAAEYYYEQYF
-,many,TRBJ2-3,TRBV5-1,TGCGCCAGCAGCTTGGAGCGGGGCACAGATACGCAGTATTTT,CASSLERGTDTQYF
TRBD2,few,TRBJ2-5,TRBV6-4,TGTGCCAGCAGTGACGGGTTAGCGGGACAAGAGACCCAGTACTTC,CASSDGLAGQETQYF
TRBD1,-,TRBJ2-3,TRBV11-3,TGTGCCAGCAGCTTAAGGGGGACCGGGACAGGGACAGATACGCAGTATTTT,CASSLRGTGTGTDTQYF
-,many,TRBJ2-7,TRBV3-1,TGTGCCAGCAGCCAAGATAGTCACTCCGGCTACGAGCAGTACTTC,CASSQDSHSGYEQYF
-,many,TRBJ1-2,TRBV27,TGTGCCAGCAGAACCCAGGGTTATGGCTACACCTTC,CASRTQGYGYTF
-,many,TRBJ2-5,TRBV6-5,TGTGCCAGCAGTTACTCGGGCAGTCTACAAGAGACCCAGTACTTC,CASSYSGSLQETQYF
TRBD2,-,TRBJ2-7,TRBV5-6,TGTGCCAGCAGCCCTGCGGGGGGAGCCGGAGAGCAGTACTTC,CASSPAGGAGEQYF
TRBD1,many,TRBJ2-4,TRBV11-2,TGTGCCAGCAGCTTTGACGGACAGGGAGATTGGTACATTCAGTACTTC,CASSFDGQGDWYIQYF
-,few,TRBJ2-5,TRBV20-1,TGCAGTGCTAGAGATCCAGCCCAAGAGACCCAGTACTTC,CSARDPAQETQYF
-,-,TRBJ2-2,TRBV5-1,TGCGCCAGCCTCCGAGGGGAATCCGGGGAGCTGTTTTTT,CASLRGESGELFF
-,many,TRBJ2-7,TRBV15,TGTGCCACCAGCAGAGATGACTACGAGCAGTACTTC,CATSRDDYEQYF
-,few,TRBJ2-7,TRBV20-1,TGCAGTGAGACAAGTAGGGGGGCCGAGCAGTACTTC,CSETSRGAEQYF
TRBD1,many,TRBJ1-2,TRBV2,TGTGCCAGCAGCGATCGACAGGGGGCGAGCTATGGCTACACCTTC,CASSDRQGASYGYTF
-,many,TRBJ2-1,TRBV12-3/TRBV12-4,TGTGCCAGCAGGGGGGGAGCGAGTGAGCAGTTCTTC,CASRGGASEQFF
TRBD1,-,TRBJ1-1,TRBV19,TGTGCCAGTAGTATAACAGGGGGGTCCACTGAAGCTTTCTTT,CASSITGGSTEAFF
-,many,TRBJ1-1,TRBV12-3/TRBV12-4,TGTGCCAGCAGTTTCAGTGGGCACACTGAAGCTTTCTTT,CASSFSGHTEAFF
-,-,TRBJ2-1,TRBV13,TGTGCCAGCAGTTCGAGCTCAAGGCAGTTCTTC,CASSSSSRQFF
-,few,TRBJ1-1,TRBV5-1,TGCGCCAGCAGCTTGGAAGGCAGGGGAAGAAGCACTGAAGCTTTCTTT,CASSLEGRGRSTEAFF
-,many,TRBJ2-3,TRBV7-8,TGTGCCAGCAGCGCCGGACTATTTTTAGGGTATACGCAGTATTTT,CASSAGLFLGYTQYF
-,-,TRBJ2-4,TRBV5-1,TGCGCCAGCAGCTCTGGACAGTCAGCCAAAAACATTCAGTACTTC,CASSSGQSAKNIQYF
TRBD1,few,TRBJ2-7,TRBV2,TGTGCCAGCAGCCAAGACAGGGTCCGCTACGAGCAGTACTTC,CASSQDRVRYEQYF
TRBD1,many,TRBJ1-2,TRBV27,TGTGCCAGCAGTCCCACCGACAGGGTCGGTGGCTACACCTTC,CASSPTDRVGGYTF
-,few,TRBJ1-2,TRBV2,TGTGCCAGCAACCAGTATCAAATCTATGGCTACACCTTC,CASNQYQIYGYTF
TRBD1,many,TRBJ2-1,TRBV29-1,TGCAGCGTTGTTGGGACAGTCTACACCTACAATGAGCAGTTCTTC,CSVVGTVYTYNEQFF